This is a list of T cell receptor beta chains from one sample in a study of regulatory T cells in long-lasting Graves disease. From the multiplex PCR reads, TCRdb called clonotypes with MiXCR, one entry per CDR3 protein. Of 350,000 to 500,000 distinct CDR3 sequences listed, 14% are singletons. These records were also assigned to another study, of T cells in Graves' hyperthyroidism and ophthalmopathy.

Sequencing was performed on peripheral blood mononuclear cells (PBMCs), taken at new diagnosis, from a patient treated with antithyroid drugs. Receptor source: a woman aged 50 to 65 with Graves disease. Each CDR3 is given with its conserved first and last residue. The D gene is left open where the match is weak. Only some rows state a clone size, as once, few, many or a class for expanded clones.

V gene	D gene	J gene	clone size	CDR3 DNA	CDR3 protein
TRBV6-5	TRBD1	TRBJ2-7	many	TGTGCCAGCAGTTATAGGGACAGCACCTACGAGCAGTACTTC	CASSYRDSTYEQYF
TRBV3-1	TRBD2	TRBJ2-1	few	TGTGCCAGCAGACAAATAGCGGGAGGGTACAATGAGCAGTTCTTC	CASRQIAGGYNEQFF
TRBV5-4	.	TRBJ2-1	.	TGTGCCAGCAGCTTTACAGGGTCCCTGGGTAATGAGCAGTTCTTC	CASSFTGSLGNEQFF
TRBV6-1	.	TRBJ1-5	many	TGTGCCAGCAGTGGTACTGCCGGGGGACGCAATCAGCCCCAGCATTTT	CASSGTAGGRNQPQHF
TRBV7-2	.	TRBJ2-3	many	TGTGCCAGCAGCTTATTTGAGATTAGCACAGATACGCAGTATTTT	CASSLFEISTDTQYF
TRBV25-1	TRBD2	TRBJ2-7	.	TGTGCCAGCAGTAAGACTAGCGGGGAGATTTACGAGCAGTACTTC	CASSKTSGEIYEQYF
TRBV4-2	.	TRBJ2-1	many	TGTGCCAGCAGCCAAGATCCAGGGAATAATGAGCAGTTCTTC	CASSQDPGNNEQFF
TRBV6-2/TRBV6-3	.	TRBJ2-2	many	TGTGCCAGCAGTTACCTCAGGGACACCGGGGAGCTGTTTTTT	CASSYLRDTGELFF
TRBV5-1	TRBD2	TRBJ2-7	many	TGCGCCAGCAGCTTGGTGTGGCGGGAGAACTATCCGGCCTACGAGCAGTACTTC	CASSLVWRENYPAYEQYF
TRBV27	TRBD2	TRBJ2-1	many	TGTGCCAGCAAAATCAGAGCGGGAGGTCCAGCGAACGTCCATACGCAGTTCTTC	CASKIRAGGPANVHTQFF
TRBV3-1	.	TRBJ1-2	.	TGTGCCAGCAGCCTCGACCGGACGGGCGGCTACACCTTC	CASSLDRTGGYTF
TRBV10-1	.	TRBJ2-2	.	TGCGCCAGCAGTGAAGGGGGACAACCTACCGGGGAGCTGTTTTTT	CASSEGGQPTGELFF
TRBV18	.	TRBJ2-5	many	TGTGCCAGCTCACCAATGGTTCAAGAGACCCAGTACTTC	CASSPMVQETQYF
TRBV13	.	TRBJ2-5	many	TGTGCCAGCAGCTTAAGGTCCCAAGAGACCCAGTACTTC	CASSLRSQETQYF
TRBV13	TRBD1	TRBJ2-7	few	TGTGCCAGCAGCGACAGGGTTTCCTACGAGCAGTACTTC	CASSDRVSYEQYF
TRBV27	.	TRBJ2-1	many	TGTGCCAGCAGTCCACCAGCTCCGGGTAATGAGCAGTTCTTC	CASSPPAPGNEQFF
TRBV4-1	.	TRBJ2-7	many	TGCGCCAGCAGCTTACAAGGGACGGAGCAGTACTTC	CASSLQGTEQYF
TRBV5-1	TRBD2	TRBJ2-5	.	TGCGCCAGCAGCTTGACTAGCGGGAGGGCCTGGGAGACCCAGTACTTC	CASSLTSGRAWETQYF
TRBV6-1	.	TRBJ2-6	few	TGTGCCAGCAGTCAGGGTGTTCCTGGGGCCAACGTCCTGACTTTC	CASSQGVPGANVLTF
TRBV10-3	TRBD2	TRBJ2-3	many	TGTGCCATCAGTCCGCTAGCGGGAGGTCAAGATACGCAGTATTTT	CAISPLAGGQDTQYF
TRBV6-1	.	TRBJ1-1	many	TGTGCCAGCAGTCCATGGGCGACAGGCAATTTCCTAATGAACACTGAAGCTTTCTTT	CASSPWATGNFLMNTEAFF
TRBV20-1	.	TRBJ2-7	.	TGCAGTGCTAGAGATCCCGAGCGGGCGGGGGCCGAGCAGTACTTC	CSARDPERAGAEQYF
TRBV11-2	TRBD2	TRBJ2-7	.	TGTGCCAGCAGCTCGGGACTAGCGGGAGGAACGGTACGGTACGAGCAGTACTTC	CASSSGLAGGTVRYEQYF